One sample yielded the 31 T cell receptor beta chains listed below, sequenced in a study of T-cell reconstitution after alpha-beta-depleted transplantation in children. The TCRbeta library was prepared with unique molecular identifiers. Each CDR3 protein is one row after TCRdb ran MiXCR on the PCR reads. Of approximately 300,000 distinct CDR3 sequences listed, 6.5% to 9% are singletons. The study's findings and limits: T-cell counts and diversity at one year following transplant were attributed mainly to newly produced T cells.

These TCRs are of unknown antigen specificity. The source material was peripheral blood, sampled 360 days after TCRalphabeta/CD19-depleted stem cell transplant. The receptors were sampled from a female patient aged 2 to 10 who had a stem cell transplant for Fanconi anemia, so the T cells may come from the graft donor.

This clonotype was recorded a few times. The chain carries TRBV9 and TRBJ1-2; D is unresolved. V lost 4 bases and J 8 bases, leaving 21 bases between the germline ends. Germline values: CDR1 SGDLS, CDR2 YYNGEE. CDR3 length: 15 amino acids. The CDR3 nucleotides read TGTGCCAGCAGCCAACCCCGTCGAACAGTTGGAGGCTACACCTTC. Translation: CASSQPRRTVGGYTF.

This clonotype was recorded many times. The rearrangement joins TRBV20-1 to TRBJ1-4; no clear D. Germline lookup yields CDR1 DFQATT and CDR2 SNEGSKA (reference sequence). Deletions cut 0 bases from V and 7 bases from J, with 6 bases between. The CDR3 extends over 12 amino acids. For the CDR3, the DNA is TGCAGTGCTAGAGAGACCGGTGAAAAACTGTTTTTT. Amino acid sequence: CSARETGEKLFF.

This clonotype was recorded at least ten times. V is TRBV4-1 and J is TRBJ1-2; D gene uncertain. Germline V gene lookup returns CDR1 MGHRA and CDR2 YSYEKL. CDR3 length: 16 residues. Trimming removed 0 bases at V and 3 bases at J, with 14 bases between. The DNA of the CDR3 is TGCGCCAGCAGCCAAGATCTCTCCACGGATTACTATGGCTACACCTTC. Translating gives CASSQDLSTDYYGYTF.

This clonotype was observed a handful of times. This sequence joins TRBV28 and TRBJ1-2, with 9 bases matching TRBD1. The V and J ends lost 8 bases and 7 bases, in that order; junction bases with no gene match: 17. The CDR3 sequence is 16 residues long. CDR1 and CDR2 (germline): MDHEN, SYDVKM. In DNA form, the CDR3 reads TGTGCCAGCTCCCGGAGGGGACAGGGAAAAGGGTTTGGCTACACCTTC. This translates into CASSRRGQGKGFGYTF.

This clonotype was seen a few times. This chain joins TRBV27 and TRBJ2-2, with TRBD2 matching over 8 bases. Germline CDR1 and CDR2: MNHEY and SMNVEV (reference sequence). J lost 6 bases, V lost 3 bases, and 15 bases had no gene match. The CDR3 runs to 18 residues. The DNA of the CDR3 is TGTGCCAGCAGTTTTGCACGCGCGGGGGGCCCAGGTGCCGGGGAGCTGTTTTTT. It is translated as CASSFARAGGPGAGELFF.

The chain couples TRBV20-1 to TRBJ2-5; D is possibly TRBD2 (7 bases). This CDR3 spans 16 amino acids. CDR1 and CDR2 from the germline V gene are DFQATT and SNEGSKA (reference sequence). Between the trimmed V and J ends, which lost 6 bases and 7 bases, there was a span of 27 bases. The CDR3 is CSALLGGGGLRGTQYF. Written as DNA, the CDR3 is TGCAGTGCCCTTCTCGGTGGGGGGGGGCTTAGGGGGACCCAGTACTTC.

This clonotype came up many times. The chain uses TRBV7-6 and TRBJ2-6, with D hard to call. V lost 6 bases and J 0 bases, leaving 15 bases between the germline ends. This CDR3 region has 17 residues. Germline values: CDR1 SGHVS, CDR2 FNYEAQ. The CDR3 spells CASSPRPVNSGANVLTF. DNA of the CDR3: TGTGCCAGCAGTCCCCGCCCAGTAAACTCTGGGGCCAACGTCCTGACTTTC.

This clonotype was recorded a few times. The gene calls are TRBV3-1 and TRBJ1-2, with D uncertain. Trimming cost V 0 bases and J 5 bases, with 4 bases left between them. The length of the CDR3 is 12 residues. Germline V gives CDR1 LGHDT, CDR2 YNNKEL (reference sequence). The CDR3 spells CASSQDRYGYTF. The CDR3 DNA is TGTGCCAGCAGCCAAGATCGGTATGGCTACACCTTC.

J is TRBJ1-1 and V is TRBV10-2; D is uncertain. CDR3 size: 14 residues. Germline V gene lookup returns CDR1 WSHSY and CDR2 SAAADI. V lost 1 base to trimming and J lost 2 bases, with 8 bases between them. CDR3 amino acids: CASSEYEGNTEAFF. In DNA form, the CDR3 reads TGCGCCAGCAGTGAGTATGAGGGAAACACTGAAGCTTTCTTT.

This clonotype was observed many times. The chain employs TRBV6-1 and TRBJ1-5; D remains ambiguous. CDR1 is MNHNS, CDR2 SASEGT, per germline. Deletions cut 4 bases from V and 1 base from J, with 5 bases between. The CDR3 sequence is 13 residues long. The CDR3 loop is CASSADSNQPQHF. CDR3 in DNA: TGTGCCAGCAGTGCAGACAGCAATCAGCCCCAGCATTTT.

This chain uses TRBV11-2 with TRBJ1-1, with a weak D call TRBD1 (5 bases). Germline V gene sequence: CDR1 SGHAT, CDR2 FQNNGV. Trimming took off 4 bases at V and 1 base at J, with 16 bases between the two ends. The CDR3 is 16 residues long. The CDR3 protein is CASSSRPGPKNTEAFF. The CDR3 DNA reads as TGTGCCAGCAGCTCGCGACCGGGACCAAAGAACACTGAAGCTTTCTTT. Filled out from reference TRBV11-2 and TRBJ1-1, the complete variable domain reads EAGVAQSPRYKIIEKRQSVAFWCNPISGHATLYWYQQILGQGPKLLIQFQNNGVVDDSQLPKDRFSAERLKGVDSTLKIQPAKLEDSAVYLCASSSRPGPKNTEAFFGQGTRLTVV.

V and J are TRBV4-1 and TRBJ2-7, with TRBD1 matching over 10 bases. The germline CDR1 and CDR2 sequences are MGHRA and YSYEKL. With 0 bases clipped from V and 6 bases from J, the junction kept 8 bases outside the gene matches. The CDR3 consists of 16 residues. CDR3 in amino acids: CASSQDMGTGVFEQYF. CDR3 nucleotide sequence: TGCGCCAGCAGCCAAGATATGGGGACAGGGGTATTCGAGCAGTACTTC.

In this sample, this clonotype turned up a few times. The V gene is TRBV7-9, the J gene TRBJ1-2; possible D gene TRBD1, 6 bases. V lost 1 base and J lost 4, with 10 bases in between. CDR3 length: 14 residues. Germline V gene lookup returns CDR1 SEHNR and CDR2 FQNEAQ (reference sequence). The CDR3 DNA is TGTGCCAGCAGCTTAGGACAGGTTCTCTATGGCTACACCTTC. It specifies CASSLGQVLYGYTF.

This clonotype was counted at least ten times. This rearrangement joins TRBV12-3 or TRBV12-4 to TRBJ2-7, with 10 bases lining up with TRBD2. V was clipped by 0 bases and J by 6 bases; unmatched bases: 2. The CDR3 is 14 amino acids. The chain's CDR3 is CASSLALAGIEQYF. CDR3 nucleotide sequence: TGTGCCAGCAGTTTAGCACTAGCGGGGATCGAGCAGTACTTC.

V gene TRBV7-8 combines with J gene TRBJ2-2; no firm D call. The germline V gene encodes CDR1 SGHVS and CDR2 FQNEAQ. This CDR3 is built from 14 residues. Trimming took 2 bases from V and 1 from J, leaving 5 bases between them. The CDR3 is CASSLMENTGELFF. CDR3 DNA: TGTGCCAGCAGCTTAATGGAGAACACCGGGGAGCTGTTTTTT.

This clonotype came up many times. This chain connects TRBV29-1 to TRBJ1-5; 9 nucleotides match TRBD1. Losses at the gene ends were 6 bases for V and 5 bases for J; bases not matched to a gene: 8. Germline V gives CDR1 SQVTM, CDR2 ANQGSEA. The CDR3 covers 14 residues. CDR3 sequence: CSVAARQGDQPQHF. CDR3 DNA sequence: TGCAGCGTCGCGGCCAGACAGGGGGATCAGCCCCAGCATTTT.

This rearrangement joins TRBV18 to TRBJ2-7; 11 nucleotides match TRBD2. Germline CDR1 and CDR2: KGHSH and LQKENI. The CDR3 sequence is 19 residues long. The J segment lost 0 bases and the V segment lost 6 bases, leaving 16 bases of the junction unmatched. The CDR3 DNA sequence: TGTGCCAGCTCCCTCAGGACTAGCGGGCGAAATTCTTTCTCCTACGAGCAGTACTTC. Protein: CASSLRTSGRNSFSYEQYF.

This clonotype was found a few times. The V gene is TRBV27, the J gene TRBJ1-1, with a tentative D call TRBD1 (6 bases). This CDR3 contains 14 residues. Germline assignment: CDR1 MNHEY and CDR2 SMNVEV (reference sequence). V lost 5 bases, J lost 5 bases, and 15 bases lay in between. Here the CDR3 reads CASSALQGQTEAFF. CDR3 nucleotide sequence: TGTGCCAGCAGTGCCCTCCAGGGGCAAACTGAAGCTTTCTTT.

This rearrangement joins TRBV6-1 to TRBJ2-3; TRBD1 matches 9 bases. Germline V gene sequence: CDR1 MNHNS, CDR2 SASEGT. The CDR3 consists of 15 residues. J lost 6 bases, V lost 5 bases, and 9 bases had no gene match. DNA for the CDR3: TGTGCCAGCAGTAGGGGGACAGGGTCAATGGATACGCAGTATTTT. This encodes CASSRGTGSMDTQYF.

This clonotype turned up a few times. This sequence joins TRBV5-1 and TRBJ2-2; the D gene is possibly TRBD1 (6 bases). The germline gives CDR1 SGHRS, CDR2 YFSETQ. V was shortened by 5 bases and J by 4 bases, with 15 bases between the two germline ends. This CDR3 spans 15 amino acids. The CDR3 nucleotides read TGCGCCAGCAGGCCCCCGAACAGGGCCACCGGGGAGCTGTTTTTT. This gives the protein CASRPPNRATGELFF.

In its sample, this clonotype was seen many times. V gene TRBV5-1 combines with J gene TRBJ2-3; no definite D call. The V gene lost 4 bases and the J gene lost 6 bases, with 24 bases spanning the gap. The CDR3 is 17 residues long. Germline V gene lookup returns CDR1 SGHRS and CDR2 YFSETQ. CDR3 sequence reads: CASSLDDNTRRIDTQYF. As DNA, the CDR3 is TGCGCCAGCAGCCTGGACGACAACACCCGAAGGATCGATACGCAGTATTTT. Supplemented by reference TRBV5-1 and TRBJ2-3, the full variable domain reads KAGVTQTPRYLIKTRGQQVTLSCSPISGHRSVSWYQQTPGQGLQFLFEYFSETQRNKGNFPGRFSGRQFSNSRSEMNVSTLELGDSALYLCASSLDDNTRRIDTQYFGPGTRLTVL.

This clonotype was detected many times. J is TRBJ1-1 and V is TRBV6-5; maybe TRBD1 (5 bases). With 4 bases removed from V and 2 bases from J, the gap between germline ends came to 17 bases. The CDR3 has 16 residues. Germline values: CDR1 MNHEY, CDR2 SVGAGI. CDR3 sequence: CASSSPRGWSNTEAFF. The CDR3 DNA is TGTGCCAGCAGTTCCCCGCGGGGCTGGAGTAACACTGAAGCTTTCTTT.

The CDR3 DNA is TGTGCCAGCAGCAAAGCGTGCCCGACAGGCCACGAGCAGTACTTC. Translated: CASSKACPTGHEQYF. This chain uses TRBV21-1 with TRBJ2-7; the table assigns TRBD1, which was not confirmed against the DNA. TRBV21-1 represents a pseudogene. The CDR3 spans 15 residues.

This clonotype occurred many times. The chain employs TRBV5-1 and TRBJ2-1; 11 bases match TRBD2. The V segment lost 0 bases and the J segment 0 bases; nucleotides outside the gene matches: 8. The CDR3 spans 19 residues. CDR1 is SGHRS, CDR2 YFSETQ, per germline. The CDR3 DNA reads TGCGCCAGCAGCTTGGGGCTAGCGGGAGGCTCGAGCTCCTACAATGAGCAGTTCTTC. This encodes CASSLGLAGGSSSYNEQFF.

This clonotype was counted a few times. The chain is built from TRBV10-1 and TRBJ1-4; possible D gene TRBD1, 5 bases. The germline gives CDR1 WNHNN, CDR2 SYGVQD (reference sequence). This CDR3 spans 13 amino acids. V gave up 4 bases and J gave up 5 bases, with 8 bases separating them. This CDR3 reads CASSGGGNEKLFF. DNA of the CDR3: TGCGCCAGCAGTGGGGGCGGCAATGAAAAACTGTTTTTT.

As to this clonotype: A junction boundary mismatches the germline segment, possibly from a read error. The V gene is TRBV2, the J gene TRBJ2-3; 13 bases match TRBD2. Looked up from germline, CDR1 is SNHLY and CDR2 is FYNNEI. The length of the CDR3 is 19 residues. CDR3: CTSSWGLAGPALSEDTQYF. CDR3 coding DNA: TGTACCAGCAGCTGGGGACTAGCGGGGCCCGCCTTGTCTGAAGATACGCAGTATTTT. The full variable domain, completed using reference TRBV2 and TRBJ2-3, is EPEVTQTPSHQVTQMGQEVILRCVPISNHLYFYWYRQILGQKVEFLVSFYNNEISEKSEIFDDQFSVERPDGSNFTLKIRSTKLEDSAMYFCTSSWGLAGPALSEDTQYFGPGTRLTVL.

The sample holds many counts of this clonotype. The chain combines TRBV11-1 with TRBJ2-3; a possible D gene is TRBD1 (5 bases). CDR1 is SGHAT and CDR2 is FQDESV in the germline V gene (reference sequence). The CDR3 runs 17 residues. Trimming pared 2 bases from V and 5 bases from J, leaving 20 bases between. The CDR3 loop is CASSLSGQGIRKDTQYF. CDR3 coding DNA: TGTGCCAGCAGCTTATCTGGGCAGGGAATTAGGAAAGATACGCAGTATTTT.

The CDR3 region is CSAFPGLAGQLSNNEQFF. CDR3 sequence (DNA): TGCAGTGCTTTCCCGGGACTAGCGGGGCAGCTATCAAACAATGAGCAGTTCTTC. This chain links TRBV20-1 with TRBJ2-1; 13 bases line up with TRBD2. This CDR3 region has 18 residues. Looked up from germline, CDR1 is DFQATT and CDR2 is SNEGSKA (reference sequence). Trimming removed 5 bases from V and 5 bases from J; junction bases left unmatched: 15.

This clonotype was recorded at least ten times. The chain uses TRBV5-1 and TRBJ1-1; unclear D gene. CDR3 length: 14 residues. CDR1 and CDR2 from the germline V gene are SGHRS and YFSETQ. V was cut by 4 bases and J by 1 base, with 11 bases left in between. The CDR3 DNA is TGCGCCAGCAGCCGGCAAGGACCGAACACTGAAGCTTTCTTT. It encodes CASSRQGPNTEAFF.

In its sample, this clonotype was seen many times. V usage is TRBV20-1 and J usage is TRBJ1-2; D gene unclear. CDR1 DFQATT and CDR2 SNEGSKA come from the germline V gene (reference sequence). The CDR3 is 11 amino acids. V lost 0 bases and J 7 bases, leaving 6 bases between the germline ends. The CDR3 sequence is CSARERSGYTF. CDR3 DNA: TGCAGTGCTAGAGAGCGGTCTGGCTACACCTTC.

This clonotype was recorded many times. The chain combines TRBV5-1 with TRBJ1-1, with D maybe TRBD1 (6 bases). V shed 2 bases and J shed 2 bases, with 10 bases lying between them. CDR1 is SGHRS, CDR2 YFSETQ, per germline. This CDR3 is 14 amino acids long. The CDR3 nucleotides are TGCGCCAGCAGCTTTGACAGGCCTAACACTGAAGCTTTCTTT. Amino acids: CASSFDRPNTEAFF.